The 6 T cell receptor beta chains reported below all come from one sample, sequenced in a study of Ad26.COV2.S vaccination and SARS-CoV-2 variants. The treatment here: over 15 received Ad26.COV2.S at low or high dose, single or two shots; 5 received placebo; per-sample allocation not given. Sampling was performed 63 days after the first vaccine or placebo injection. The method was immunoSEQ multiplex PCR; TCRdb's version includes in-frame clones alone and lacks a portion of them. The sample consists of more than 300,000 clones, roughly 89% of them appearing once. The sequences come from peripheral blood, collected in a trial of Ad26.COV2.S vaccine versus placebo. These TCRs come from a person between 18 and 65 years old who received the Ad26.COV2.S COVID-19 vaccine or a placebo.

The V and J genes are TRBV5-7 and TRBJ2-7; D unclear. TRBV5-7 is recorded as an ORF, its role being uncertain. Trimming shortened V by 3 bases and J by 3 bases, and 7 bases separated the two germline ends. The CDR3 covers 12 residues. CDR3 sequence: CASSSDVYEQYF. The CDR3 DNA reads TGTGCCAGCAGCTCTGACGTCTACGAGCAGTACTTC.

The chain has TRBV19 and TRBJ2-3; 9 bases match TRBD1. The V and J ends lost 3 bases and 6 bases, in that order; junction bases with no gene match: 13. The CDR3 extends over 17 amino acids. Germline CDR1 and CDR2: LNHDA and SQIVND (reference sequence). As DNA, the CDR3 is TGTGCCAGTAGTATCGGACCGGGACAGGGTAGAATGGATACGCAGTATTTT. Amino acids: CASSIGPGQGRMDTQYF.

The gene calls are TRBV27 and TRBJ2-2, with 9 bases that match TRBD2. With V trimmed by 4 bases and J by 3 bases, 18 bases remained unmatched. The CDR3 covers 20 residues. Per the germline V gene, CDR1 is MNHEY and CDR2 is SMNVEV (reference sequence). For the CDR3, the DNA is TGTGCCAGCAGTTATAAGGGGGATAGCGGGGGACTTCGCTACACCGGGGAGCTGTTTTTT. Translation gives CASSYKGDSGGLRYTGELFF.

This chain uses TRBV3-1 (or the pseudogene TRBV3-2) with TRBJ2-7; TRBD1 matches at 7 bases. Germline values: CDR1 LGHDT, CDR2 YNNKEL (reference sequence). There are 17 residues in the CDR3. V lost 2 bases to trimming and J lost 4 bases; unmatched junction nucleotides: 14. The CDR3 sequence is CASSQRGPGPERYEQYF. For the CDR3, the DNA is TGTGCCAGCAGCCAAAGGGGGCCTGGGCCGGAGAGGTACGAGCAGTACTTC.

V gene TRBV7-2 combines with J gene TRBJ2-1; possibly TRBD1 for D (5 bases). Germline lookup yields CDR1 SGHTA and CDR2 FQGNSA. Trimming cost V 5 bases and J 0 bases, with 17 bases left between them. The CDR3 is 17 residues long. In DNA form, the CDR3 reads TGTGCCAGCAGCGGAGTAGGGGCTTTGAGCTCCTACAATGAGCAGTTCTTC. It specifies CASSGVGALSSYNEQFF.

This rearrangement joins TRBV5-5 to TRBJ2-3; 8 positions match TRBD2. The V and J ends lost 6 bases and 1 base, in that order; junction bases with no gene match: 4. CDR1 and CDR2 (germline): SGHKS, YYEKEE (reference sequence). The CDR3 is 14 amino acids. In nucleotides, the CDR3 is TGTGCCAGCATGAATAGCGGGGGCACAGATACGCAGTATTTT. This gives the protein CASMNSGGTDTQYF.